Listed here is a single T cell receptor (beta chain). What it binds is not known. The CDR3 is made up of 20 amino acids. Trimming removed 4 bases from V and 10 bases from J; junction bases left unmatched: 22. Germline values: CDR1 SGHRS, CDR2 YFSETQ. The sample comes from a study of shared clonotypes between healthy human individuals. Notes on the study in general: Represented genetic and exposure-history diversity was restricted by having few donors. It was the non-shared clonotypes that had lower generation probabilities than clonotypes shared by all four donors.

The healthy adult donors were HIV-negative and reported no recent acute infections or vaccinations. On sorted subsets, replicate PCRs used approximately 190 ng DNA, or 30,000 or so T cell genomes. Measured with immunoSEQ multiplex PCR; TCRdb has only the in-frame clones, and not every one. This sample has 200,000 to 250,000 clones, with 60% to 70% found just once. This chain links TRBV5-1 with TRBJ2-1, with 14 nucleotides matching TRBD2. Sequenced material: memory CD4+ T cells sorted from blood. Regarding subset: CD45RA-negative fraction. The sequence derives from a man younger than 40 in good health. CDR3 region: CASSAHGGALTSGRAGEQFF. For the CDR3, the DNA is TGCGCCAGCAGCGCGCACGGGGGGGCCTTGACTAGCGGGAGGGCCGGGGAGCAGTTCTTC.